This T cell receptor beta chain was obtained from a study of cytotoxic CD8 clonotypes in ibrutinib-treated CLL. Germline V gene data show CDR1 as SEHNR and CDR2 as FQNEAQ (reference sequence). The ends lost 1 base at V and 7 bases at J; junction bases unmatched: 5. This CDR3 region has 14 residues. The sequencing depth, 1 in 200,000 to 1 in 1 million T cells, was the target. Sequenced by immunoSEQ multiplex PCR; TCRdb stores in-frame clones only, minus some. The sample shows about 300,000 clones, over 55% of them seen only once. The input for sequencing was PBMCs, taken after 36 months of ibrutinib treatment. The TCR was taken from a human donor with chronic lymphocytic leukemia. The chain recombines TRBV7-9 with TRBJ2-3; 7 positions match TRBD1. In DNA form, the CDR3 reads TGTGCCAGCAGCTTAGACAGGGGCAAGAATACGCAGTATTTT. Translated, it gives CASSLDRGKNTQYF.